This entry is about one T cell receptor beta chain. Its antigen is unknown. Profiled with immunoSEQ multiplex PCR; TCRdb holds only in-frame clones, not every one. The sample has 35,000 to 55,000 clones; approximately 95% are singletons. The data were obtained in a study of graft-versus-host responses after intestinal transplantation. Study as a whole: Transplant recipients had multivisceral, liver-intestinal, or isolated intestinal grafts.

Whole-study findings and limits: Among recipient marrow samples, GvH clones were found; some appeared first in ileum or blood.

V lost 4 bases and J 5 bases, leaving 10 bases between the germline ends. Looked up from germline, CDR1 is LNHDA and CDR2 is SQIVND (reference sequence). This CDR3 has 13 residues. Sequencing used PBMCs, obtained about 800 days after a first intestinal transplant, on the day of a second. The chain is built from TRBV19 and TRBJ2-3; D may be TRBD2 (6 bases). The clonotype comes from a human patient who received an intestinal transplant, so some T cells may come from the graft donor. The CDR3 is CASSTMGGDTQYF. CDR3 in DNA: TGTGCCAGTAGTACGATGGGGGGAGATACGCAGTATTTT. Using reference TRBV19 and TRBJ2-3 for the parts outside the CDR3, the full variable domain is DGGITQSPKYLFRKEGQNVTLSCEQNLNHDAMYWYRQDPGQGLRLIYYSQIVNDFQKGDIAEGYSVSREKKESFPLTVTSAQKNPTAFYLCASSTMGGDTQYFGPGTRLTVL.